The clone carrying this T cell receptor beta chain has a handful of counts. What it binds is unknown. Adjacent lung tissue lacking atypia was obtained at a distance of at least 2 cm from the tumor margin. This sample stems from a study of T cells in localized non-small cell lung cancer. Study results and caveats: With higher T cell density in blood came longer overall survival. Peak T cell clonality was found in uninvolved adjacent lung, exceeding tumor.

Germline V lookup: CDR1 SGHNT, CDR2 YENEEA. Trimming left V 3 bases short and J 10 bases short, with 19 bases between. The CDR3 consists of 16 residues. Some clones are missing from TCRdb's copy, which holds only in-frame ones; the method was immunoSEQ multiplex PCR. The table records more than 1,500 clones, roughly a fifth of them present only once. The clonotype was recovered from a male donor at least 60 years old with stage III squamous cell lung carcinoma. The V gene is TRBV11-3, the J gene TRBJ1-6; perhaps TRBD1 as D (6 bases). This material consisted of normal lung tissue next to the tumor, taken before any cancer treatment. The chain's CDR3 is CASSLAVGGLGSPLHF. For the CDR3, the DNA is TGTGCCAGCAGCTTGGCCGTCGGGGGCCTGGGGTCACCCCTCCACTTT.